Given below is one T cell receptor (beta chain) in context. The junction departs from the called germline gene at one end, perhaps through a read error. The sample belongs to a study of blood T cells in healthy people across ages. The CDR3 runs 14 residues. Germline V gene sequence: CDR1 LNHNV, CDR2 YYDKDF (reference sequence). Sample-barcoded 5' priming and a J-beta primer mix drove a second PCR of about 7 to 11 cycles. Each sample provided no less than 2.5 million CDR3-containing paired-end reads. TCRdb passed the 5' RACE reads through MiXCR, listing each CDR3 protein once. This table holds roughly 700,000 distinct CDR3 sequences, more than 40% found once.

The receptor was derived from an older woman in good health. This chain links TRBV15 with TRBJ2-3; 11 bases are shared with TRBD2. Sequencing was done on a sample of blood. The CDR3 is CAASTSGSLVTQYF. The CDR3 nucleotides read TGTGCCGCCAGCACTAGCGGGAGTTTGGTTACGCAGTATTTT.